These 20 T cell receptor beta chains originate from one sample sequenced in a study of blood T cell repertoires in COVID-19. Clones were sequenced by immunoSEQ multiplex PCR, and TCRdb holds only the in-frame ones, with some missing. The repertoire consists of 390,000 or so clones, with about four fifths occurring once and the leading ten covering approximately 5%. The material sequenced was PBMCs or T cells enriched from blood (not recorded which). These receptors were collected from a woman aged 45-65 years who had recovered from COVID-19.

This clone was detected only a few times. This chain uses TRBV4-2 with TRBJ2-5, with 8 bases lining up with TRBD2. V was clipped by 5 bases and J by 1 base; unmatched bases: 9. CDR1 LGHNA and CDR2 YNFKEQ come from the germline V gene. CDR3 size: 16 residues. The CDR3 here is CASSAAGTSVQETQYF. The CDR3 DNA is TGTGCCAGCAGCGCCGCCGGGACTAGTGTCCAAGAGACCCAGTACTTC.

This clone was counted a few times. This rearrangement joins TRBV18 to TRBJ2-4; 13 nucleotides line up with TRBD2. The CDR3 is 15 amino acids. With V trimmed by 3 bases and J by 7 bases, 3 bases remained unmatched. Looked up from germline, CDR1 is KGHSH and CDR2 is LQKENI. In nucleotides, the CDR3 is TGTGCCAGCTCACCTGGACTAGCGGGGGACAACATTCAGTACTTC. Amino acids: CASSPGLAGDNIQYF.

This CDR3 reads CASSLGVTGQPQHF. The CDR3 DNA reads as TGCGCCAGCAGCTTGGGGGTGACAGGTCAGCCCCAGCATTTT. The chain employs TRBV5-1 and TRBJ1-5; D is possibly TRBD1 (6 bases). V was clipped by 0 bases and J by 6 bases, with 10 bases between them. Germline V gives CDR1 SGHRS, CDR2 YFSETQ. This CDR3 is 14 amino acids long.

V is TRBV7-9 and J is TRBJ2-1; 10 bases are a match to TRBD2. The CDR3 is 16 amino acids. Germline CDR1 SEHNR, CDR2 FQNEAQ (reference sequence). Unmatched junction bases numbered 8, after V lost 4 bases and J lost 5 bases. This chain's CDR3 is CASSYYSGGINNEQFF. The CDR3 DNA sequence: TGTGCCAGCAGCTATTATAGCGGGGGGATCAACAATGAGCAGTTCTTC.

The chain carries TRBV16 and TRBJ1-1, with no clear D. Germline loops: CDR1 KGHSY, CDR2 FQNENV. V lost 4 bases to trimming and J lost 0 bases, with 12 bases between them. There are 15 residues in the CDR3. The CDR3 coding sequence is TGTGCCAGCAGCCCACAGACAACGATGAACACTGAAGCTTTCTTT. As protein: CASSPQTTMNTEAFF.

V gene TRBV2 combines with J gene TRBJ2-7; D is uncertain. V was pared by 4 bases and J by 2 bases, with 9 bases between. This CDR3 is built from 13 residues. Germline CDR1 SNHLY, CDR2 FYNNEI. CDR3 amino acids: CASSGGTPYEQYF. The DNA for the CDR3 is TGTGCCAGCAGTGGCGGTACCCCCTACGAGCAGTACTTC.

This rearrangement joins TRBV5-4 to TRBJ2-7; TRBD2 aligns across 7 bases. J gave up 2 bases and V 3 bases, and 5 bases lay outside the gene matches. The CDR3 runs 14 residues. CDR1 SGHNT and CDR2 YYREEE come from the germline V gene (reference sequence). CDR3 DNA: TGTGCCAGCAGCTGGGGGGGACCCACCTACGAGCAGTACTTC. Its protein product is CASSWGGPTYEQYF.

This chain connects TRBV11-2 to TRBJ2-7, with a tentative D call TRBD2 (5 bases). The CDR3 is 14 residues long. The V gene lost 1 base and the J gene lost 3 bases, with 10 bases spanning the gap. CDR1 is SGHAT and CDR2 is FQNNGV in the germline V gene. CDR3 loop: CASSLGNRDYEQYF. CDR3 coding DNA: TGTGCCAGCAGCTTAGGTAACCGGGACTACGAGCAGTACTTC.

This sequence joins TRBV3-1 (or the pseudogene TRBV3-2) and TRBJ2-1, with a weak D call TRBD1 (6 bases). V was cut by 4 bases and J by 7 bases, with 8 bases left in between. Germline-derived CDR1 and CDR2 are LGHDT and YNNKEL (reference sequence). This CDR3 has 12 residues. The CDR3 reads CASSPTGNEQFF. CDR3 nucleotides: TGTGCCAGCAGCCCCACAGGGAATGAGCAGTTCTTC.

The V call is TRBV11-3, the J call TRBJ2-1; maybe TRBD1 (5 bases). This CDR3 has 15 residues. Germline values: CDR1 SGHNT, CDR2 YENEEA. V lost 5 bases, J lost 5 bases, and 16 bases lay in between. CDR3 residues: CASSPGISRDNEQFF. The DNA for the CDR3 is TGTGCCAGCAGCCCAGGGATTAGTAGGGACAATGAGCAGTTCTTC.

The chain joins TRBV29-1 to TRBJ2-3, with D tentatively TRBD1 (5 bases). The germline V gene encodes CDR1 SQVTM and CDR2 ANQGSEA. V dropped 8 bases and J dropped 4 bases, with 13 bases sitting between them. The CDR3 consists of 12 residues. The CDR3 nucleotides are TGCAGCATCTGGGAAGGGGCAGATACGCAGTATTTT. Translated: CSIWEGADTQYF.

The chain recombines TRBV7-3 with TRBJ2-2, with TRBD1 identical over 7 bases. From germline, CDR1 is SGHTA and CDR2 FQGTGA. V was pared by 2 bases and J by 5 bases, with 5 bases of the junction left unmatched. This CDR3 has 15 amino acids. Here the CDR3 DNA reads TGTGCCAGCAGCTTATTAGGGGGCCCTACCGGGGAGCTGTTTTTT. Protein product: CASSLLGGPTGELFF. Full variable domain (outside the CDR3, taken from reference TRBV7-3 and TRBJ2-2): GAGVSQTPSNKVTEKGKYVELRCDPISGHTALYWYRQSLGQGPEFLIYFQGTGAADDSGLPNDRFFAVRPEGSVSTLKIQRTERGDSAVYLCASSLLGGPTGELFFGEGSRLTVL.

The genes are TRBV11-1 and TRBJ2-7; a weak D match, TRBD1 (6 bases). The CDR3 sequence is 16 residues long. The V and J ends lost 4 bases and 0 bases respectively, with 16 bases between them. Germline-derived CDR1 and CDR2 are SGHAT and FQDESV (reference sequence). This CDR3 is CASSWITGQHSYEQYF. For the CDR3, the DNA is TGTGCCAGCAGCTGGATTACGGGACAACACTCCTACGAGCAGTACTTC.

The V and J genes are TRBV5-6 and TRBJ1-2; no reliable D call. Germline V gene data show CDR1 as SGHDT and CDR2 as YYEEEE. V dropped 4 bases and J dropped 1 base, with 17 bases sitting between them. The CDR3 runs 16 residues. The CDR3 DNA follows: TGTGCCAGCAGCCCTCCGCTCGGGGTACATAACTATGGCTACACCTTC. Its protein is CASSPPLGVHNYGYTF.

Of note for this clone: Other DNA sequences within the sample encode an identical CDR3. The rearrangement joins TRBV19 to TRBJ1-2; D unclear. This CDR3 is 12 amino acids long. Trimming pared 3 bases from V and 8 bases from J, leaving 10 bases between. CDR1 LNHDA and CDR2 SQIVND come from the germline V gene (reference sequence). The CDR3 coding sequence is TGTGCCAGTAGTATTGGCGGGAGGGGCTACACCTTC. Its translation is CASSIGGRGYTF.

A single count supports this clone. Written as DNA, the CDR3 is TGTGCCAGCAGCTTGCGATTGCTTACCTCCTACAATGAGCAGTTCTTC. Translation gives CASSLRLLTSYNEQFF. V and J are TRBV7-8 and TRBJ2-1; D remains ambiguous. CDR3 size: 16 residues. The germline V gene has CDR1 SGHVS and CDR2 FQNEAQ. Trimming removed 3 bases from V and 0 bases from J, with 12 bases in between.

V is TRBV29-1 and J is TRBJ1-1; D is ambiguous. V was clipped by 4 bases and J by 3 bases, with 3 bases between them. CDR1 is SQVTM, CDR2 ANQGSEA, per germline. The CDR3 has 10 residues. As DNA, the CDR3 is TGCAGCGTTGCGGACACTGAAGCTTTCTTT. This gives the protein CSVADTEAFF.

The chain carries TRBV6-4 and TRBJ2-1; 8 nucleotides agree with TRBD2. The length of the CDR3 is 14 residues. The germline gives CDR1 MRHNA, CDR2 SNTAGT. Trimming took 4 bases from V and 3 from J; bases not matched to a gene: 2. The CDR3 loop is CASSVLAGYNEQFF. CDR3 DNA: TGTGCCAGCAGTGTCCTAGCGGGCTACAATGAGCAGTTCTTC.

Details on this clone: Different DNA sequences within this sample yield the same CDR3. V gene TRBV5-6 combines with J gene TRBJ2-3; tentatively, D is TRBD1 (6 bases). CDR3 length: 15 residues. From germline, CDR1 is SGHDT and CDR2 YYEEEE. V lost 0 bases, J lost 1 base, and 9 bases lay in between. In DNA form, the CDR3 reads TGTGCCAGCAGCTTGGGAGCAGGGGGCACAGATACGCAGTATTTT. It specifies CASSLGAGGTDTQYF.

The V and J genes are TRBV7-9 and TRBJ1-1; D remains unclear. Looked up from germline, CDR1 is SEHNR and CDR2 is FQNEAQ (reference sequence). Trimming shortened V by 3 bases and J by 7 bases, and 12 bases separated the two germline ends. CDR3 length equals 13 residues. The CDR3 DNA reads as TGTGCCAGCAGCTTTACAGCTTATGGTGAAGCTTTCTTT. It translates to CASSFTAYGEAFF.